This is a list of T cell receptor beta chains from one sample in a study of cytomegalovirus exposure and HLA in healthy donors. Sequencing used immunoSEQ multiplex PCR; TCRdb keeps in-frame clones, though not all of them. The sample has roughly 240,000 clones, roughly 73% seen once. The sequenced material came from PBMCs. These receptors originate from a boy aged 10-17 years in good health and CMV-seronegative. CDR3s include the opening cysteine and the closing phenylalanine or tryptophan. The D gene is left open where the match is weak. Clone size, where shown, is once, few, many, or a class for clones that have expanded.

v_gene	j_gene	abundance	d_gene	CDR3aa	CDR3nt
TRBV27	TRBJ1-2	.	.	CASSFTGWKGYTF	TGTGCCAGCAGTTTTACAGGGTGGAAAGGCTACACCTTC
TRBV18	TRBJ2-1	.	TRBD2	CASSKRLAGAGEQFF	TGTGCCAGCTCAAAGAGACTAGCGGGGGCGGGTGAGCAGTTCTTC
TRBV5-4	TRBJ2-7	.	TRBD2	CASSPEPSGGFSYEQYF	TGTGCCAGCAGCCCAGAACCTAGCGGGGGATTCTCCTACGAGCAGTACTTC
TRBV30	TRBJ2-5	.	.	CAWSVSGQETQYF	TGTGCCTGGAGTGTAAGCGGCCAAGAGACCCAGTACTTC
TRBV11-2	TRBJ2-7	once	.	CASSLKDSYEQYF	TGTGCCAGCAGCTTAAAGGACAGCTACGAGCAGTACTTC
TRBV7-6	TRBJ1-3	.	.	CASSLRFRGSGNTIYF	TGTGCCAGCAGCTTGCGATTCAGGGGATCTGGAAACACCATATATTTT
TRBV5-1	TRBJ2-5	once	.	CASSLTGFVVETQYF	TGCGCCAGCAGCTTAACAGGGTTTGTGGTAGAGACCCAGTACTTC
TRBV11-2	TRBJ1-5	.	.	CASSLFKEGRANQPQHF	TGTGCCAGCAGCTTGTTCAAGGAAGGGAGGGCTAATCAGCCCCAGCATTTT
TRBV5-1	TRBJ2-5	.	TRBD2	CASSDSGSAQETQYF	TGCGCCAGCAGCGATAGCGGGAGCGCGCAAGAGACCCAGTACTTC
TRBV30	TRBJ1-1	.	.	CAWRRSRFEAFF	TGTGCCTGGAGGAGGAGCAGATTTGAAGCTTTCTTT
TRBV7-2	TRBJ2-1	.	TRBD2	CASSIIAGGSYNEQFF	TGTGCCAGCAGCATCATAGCGGGGGGCTCCTACAATGAGCAGTTCTTC
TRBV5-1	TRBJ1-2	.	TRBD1	CASSLGGAWDRAYGYTF	TGCGCCAGCAGCTTGGGAGGTGCTTGGGACAGGGCCTATGGCTACACCTTC
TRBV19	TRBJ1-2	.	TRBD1	CASSISHLNRGLGYTF	TGTGCCAGTAGTATTAGCCACCTGAACAGGGGGCTCGGCTACACCTTC
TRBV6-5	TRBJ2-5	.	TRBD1	CASSYSTGWETQYF	TGTGCCAGCAGTTACTCGACAGGGTGGGAGACCCAGTACTTC
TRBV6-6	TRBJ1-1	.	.	CASHRELNTEAFF	TGTGCCAGCCACAGGGAACTGAACACTGAAGCTTTCTTT
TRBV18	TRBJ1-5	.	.	CASSPRHEYSNQPQHF	TGTGCCAGCTCACCCCGACACGAATATAGCAATCAGCCCCAGCATTTT
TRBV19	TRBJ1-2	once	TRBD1	CASSRTGDANYGYTF	TGTGCCAGTAGTCGGACAGGGGATGCTAACTATGGCTACACCTTC
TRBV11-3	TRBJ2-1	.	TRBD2	CASSLGLAVNNEQFF	TGTGCCAGCAGCCTCGGACTAGCGGTGAACAATGAGCAGTTCTTC
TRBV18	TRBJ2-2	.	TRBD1	CASSPRQGIGTGELFF	TGTGCCAGCTCACCGCGACAGGGGATTGGTACCGGGGAGCTGTTTTTT
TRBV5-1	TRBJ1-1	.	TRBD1	CASSSGRTGWDTEAFF	TGCGCCAGCAGCTCTGGGCGGACAGGGTGGGACACTGAAGCTTTCTTT
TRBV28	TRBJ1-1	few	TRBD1	CASSPPDRAFNTEAFF	TGTGCCAGCAGTCCACCAGACAGGGCCTTTAACACTGAAGCTTTCTTT
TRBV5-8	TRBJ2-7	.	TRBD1	CASSTRRTGAYEQYF	TGTGCCAGCAGCACCCGGAGGACAGGGGCCTACGAGCAGTACTTC
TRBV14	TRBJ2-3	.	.	CASSQEYWGRSRDTQYF	TGTGCCAGCAGCCAAGAATACTGGGGCCGGTCGAGGGATACGCAGTATTTT
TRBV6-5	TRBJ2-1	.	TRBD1	CASSSGTGGPNEQFF	TGTGCCAGCAGCTCCGGGACAGGGGGGCCCAATGAGCAGTTCTTC
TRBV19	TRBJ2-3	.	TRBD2	CASSMRLAGGTDTQYF	TGTGCCAGTAGTATGCGACTAGCGGGGGGCACAGATACGCAGTATTTT
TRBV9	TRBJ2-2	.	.	CASSVEVGGVAGELFF	TGTGCCAGCAGCGTAGAGGTTGGAGGGGTGGCCGGGGAGCTGTTTTTT
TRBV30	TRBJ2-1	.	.	CAWTAGGNSNEQFF	TGTGCCTGGACGGCAGGGGGGAATTCCAATGAGCAGTTCTTC
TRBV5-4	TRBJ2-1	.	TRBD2	CASSRGLAGVYEQFF	TGTGCCAGCAGCAGAGGACTAGCGGGGGTATATGAGCAGTTCTTC
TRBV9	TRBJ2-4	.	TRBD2	CASSVGGGRTAKNIQYF	TGTGCCAGCAGCGTAGGGGGCGGGAGGACGGCCAAAAACATTCAGTACTTC
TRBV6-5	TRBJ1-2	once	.	CASSYRAGRYGYTF	TGTGCCAGCAGTTACCGGGCAGGGCGTTACGGCTACACCTTC
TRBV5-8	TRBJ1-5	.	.	CASSLGGTNQPQHF	TGTGCCAGCAGCTTGGGGGGGACAAATCAGCCCCAGCATTTT
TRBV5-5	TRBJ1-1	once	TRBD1	CASSWGQGADEAFF	TGTGCCAGCAGCTGGGGACAGGGGGCGGATGAAGCTTTCTTT
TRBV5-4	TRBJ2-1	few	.	CASSLSVQNNEQFF	TGTGCCAGCAGCTTGTCGGTCCAAAACAATGAGCAGTTCTTC
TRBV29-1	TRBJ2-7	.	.	CSVAGFRGDGEQYF	TGCAGCGTTGCAGGTTTCAGGGGGGATGGCGAGCAGTACTTC
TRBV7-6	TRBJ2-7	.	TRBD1	CASSFRASDRFGHYEQYF	TGTGCCAGCAGCTTCCGCGCCTCGGACAGGTTCGGCCACTACGAGCAGTACTTC
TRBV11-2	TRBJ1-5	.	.	CASSPTWGGEVYQPQHF	TGTGCCAGCAGCCCAACCTGGGGAGGGGAGGTATATCAGCCCCAGCATTTT
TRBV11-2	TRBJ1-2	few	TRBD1	CASSLTGTGLSNYGYTF	TGTGCCAGCAGCTTAACCGGGACAGGGCTCTCTAACTATGGCTACACCTTC
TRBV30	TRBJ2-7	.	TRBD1	CAWSVRQRGTGDEQYF	TGTGCCTGGAGTGTACGACAGCGGGGGACAGGGGACGAGCAGTACTTC
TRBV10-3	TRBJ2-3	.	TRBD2	CAIRLWTSQSTDTQYF	TGTGCCATCAGACTATGGACTAGCCAGAGCACAGATACGCAGTATTTT
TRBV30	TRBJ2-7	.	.	CAWTPRRGRGYEQYF	TGTGCCTGGACCCCCCGCCGGGGTCGAGGGTACGAGCAGTACTTC
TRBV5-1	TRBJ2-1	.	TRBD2	CASRPGTTAYNEQFF	TGCGCCAGCAGACCCGGGACTACGGCGTACAATGAGCAGTTCTTC
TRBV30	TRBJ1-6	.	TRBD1	CAWRDREDSPLHF	TGTGCCTGGAGAGACAGGGAGGATTCACCCCTCCACTTT
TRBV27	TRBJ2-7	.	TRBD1	CASSGPGQKAYEQYF	TGTGCCAGCTCAGGACCGGGACAGAAGGCCTACGAGCAGTACTTC
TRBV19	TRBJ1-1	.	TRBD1	CASSMGQGLDTEAFF	TGTGCCAGTAGTATGGGACAGGGTTTGGACACTGAAGCTTTCTTT
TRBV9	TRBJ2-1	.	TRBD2	CASSVSPSGRAYEQFF	TGTGCCAGCAGCGTAAGTCCTAGCGGGAGGGCGTATGAGCAGTTCTTC
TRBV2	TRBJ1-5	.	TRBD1	CASSLYRGRNQPQHF	TGTGCCAGCAGCCTCTACAGGGGGCGAAATCAGCCCCAGCATTTT
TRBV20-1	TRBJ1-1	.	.	CSARETGYAFF	TGCAGTGCTAGGGAAACAGGGTACGCTTTCTTT
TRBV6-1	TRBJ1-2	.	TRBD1	CACSPGTGRGYTF	TGTGCCTGCAGTCCCGGGACAGGGAGGGGTTACACCTTC
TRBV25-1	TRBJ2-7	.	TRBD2	CASSEYFTSGTYEQYF	TGTGCCAGCAGTGAATATTTCACTAGCGGAACCTACGAGCAGTACTTC
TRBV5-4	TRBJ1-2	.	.	CASWIEGGYTF	TGTGCCAGCTGGATAGAGGGTGGCTACACCTTC
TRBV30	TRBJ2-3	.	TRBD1	CAWSNDRGTNTDTQYF	TGTGCCTGGAGTAACGACAGGGGGACTAACACAGATACGCAGTATTTT
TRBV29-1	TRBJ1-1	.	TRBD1	CSVSATGKAFF	TGCAGCGTATCGGCGACAGGGAAGGCTTTCTTT
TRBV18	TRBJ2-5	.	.	CASSPSKISETQYF	TGTGCCAGCTCACCAAGCAAAATCTCAGAGACCCAGTACTTC
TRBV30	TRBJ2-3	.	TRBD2	CAWSVGGSTADTQYF	TGTGCCTGGAGTGTAGGCGGGAGTACTGCAGATACGCAGTATTTT
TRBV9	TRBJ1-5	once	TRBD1	CASSVVGQGGRPQHF	TGTGCCAGCAGCGTCGTCGGACAGGGGGGGAGGCCCCAGCATTTT
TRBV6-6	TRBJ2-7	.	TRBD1	CASSSTGIRDEQYF	TGTGCCAGCAGTTCGACAGGGATAAGGGACGAGCAGTACTTC
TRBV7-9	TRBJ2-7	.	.	CASSLVVGRGYEQYF	TGTGCCAGCAGCTTAGTGGTTGGTCGGGGCTACGAGCAGTACTTC